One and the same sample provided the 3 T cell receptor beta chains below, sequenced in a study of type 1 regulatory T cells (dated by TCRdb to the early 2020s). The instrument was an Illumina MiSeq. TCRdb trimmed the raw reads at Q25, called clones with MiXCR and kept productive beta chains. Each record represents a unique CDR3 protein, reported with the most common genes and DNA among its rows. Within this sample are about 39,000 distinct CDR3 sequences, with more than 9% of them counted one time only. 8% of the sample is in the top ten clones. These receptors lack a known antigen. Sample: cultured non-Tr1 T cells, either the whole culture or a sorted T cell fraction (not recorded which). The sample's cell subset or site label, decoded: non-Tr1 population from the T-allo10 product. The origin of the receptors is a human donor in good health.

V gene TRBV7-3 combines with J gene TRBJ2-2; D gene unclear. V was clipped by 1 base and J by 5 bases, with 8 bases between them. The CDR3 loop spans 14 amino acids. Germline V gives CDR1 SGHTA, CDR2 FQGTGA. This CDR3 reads CASSLILGTGELFF. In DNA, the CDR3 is TGTGCCAGCAGCTTAATCCTGGGAACCGGGGAGCTGTTTTTT.

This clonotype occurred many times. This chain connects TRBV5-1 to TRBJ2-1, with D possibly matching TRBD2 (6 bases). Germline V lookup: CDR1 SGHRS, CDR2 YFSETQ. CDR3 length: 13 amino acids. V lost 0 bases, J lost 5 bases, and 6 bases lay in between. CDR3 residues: CASSLGTNNEQFF. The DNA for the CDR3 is TGCGCCAGCAGCTTGGGGACTAACAATGAGCAGTTCTTC.

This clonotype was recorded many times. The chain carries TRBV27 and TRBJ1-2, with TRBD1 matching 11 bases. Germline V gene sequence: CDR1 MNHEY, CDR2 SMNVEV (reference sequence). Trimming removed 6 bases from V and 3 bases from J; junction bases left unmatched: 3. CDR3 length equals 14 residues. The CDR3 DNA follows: TGTGCCAGCAGACCGGGACAGGGGGACTATGGCTACACCTTC. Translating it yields CASRPGQGDYGYTF.